The T cell receptor beta chain described here comes from a study of OX40 agonist ivuxolimab in advanced cancers. Concerning this clone: Its antigen is not identified.

Sequenced by immunoSEQ multiplex PCR; TCRdb stores in-frame clones only, minus some. The sample has roughly 19,000 clones, 70% to 90% seen once; the top ten hold around 50%. Germline CDR1 MNHEY, CDR2 SMNVEV (reference sequence). The ends were cut back, 10 bases at V and 7 bases at J, with 14 bases in the middle. The CDR3 extends over 12 amino acids. The study's findings and limits: Also present in some nonresponders was a low level of normalized T-cell clonal expansion. More expanded clones were found, on average, in CD8+ than in CD4+ T cells. The CD4+ and CD8+ T cells in the blood had expanded clonally by week 6 at 0.1 to 3.0 mg/kg.

Sequenced here: CD4+ or CD8+ T cells sorted from blood, sampled in a trial of the OX40 agonist ivuxolimab. The V and J genes are TRBV27 and TRBJ2-4; possibly TRBD1 or TRBD2 for D (5 bases each). This clonotype was sampled from an adult with an advanced solid tumor such as melanoma, head and neck, liver or kidney cancer. CDR3 nucleotide sequence: TGTGCCACCGCCGACAGAGGGAACATTCAGTACTTC. As protein: CATADRGNIQYF.